Sequencing of this T cell receptor beta chain was carried out in a study of blood T cell repertoires in COVID-19. Original methodology: Using reference gene primer amplification, nucleated cell counts were estimated. Clones were sequenced by immunoSEQ multiplex PCR, and TCRdb holds only the in-frame ones, with some missing. D and trimming come from the DNA, and the V and J calls and clone size come from that table. The table shows some 51,000 clones, with 80% to 90% occurring only once. The germline V and J ends were trimmed by 0 bases and 5 bases, with 11 bases remaining between them. Germline values: CDR1 MNHEY, CDR2 SVGAGI. The CDR3 runs to 15 residues.

Material for sequencing was peripheral blood. The V call is TRBV6-5, the J call TRBJ1-3; possible D gene TRBD1, 6 bases. This clonotype was obtained from a man in his 60s with acute or convalescent COVID-19. The CDR3 protein is CASSYSITGRNTIYF. The CDR3 nucleotides read TGTGCCAGCAGTTACTCGATTACAGGGCGAAACACCATATATTTT.